Sequencing of this T cell receptor beta chain was carried out in a study of metastatic and nonmetastatic thyroid tumors. At the level of the study: Comparison of repertoires was carried out across blood and tumor or nodule tissue from malignant and benign thyroid patients.

Original processing notes: Using the CDR3 differences seen across clinicopathological groups, the authors built a distant-metastasis classifier for papillary thyroid cancer, which was meant to discriminate distant-metastatic patients. TCRdb re-called the PCR reads with MiXCR. The V and J calls shown here were made by TCRdb, not taken from the authors' results. The sample has about 93,000 clones; roughly 8.6% are singletons. Findings and limits, study-wide: It was reportedly found that TCR beta diversity was significantly higher in malignant thyroid tumors than in benign nodules, a difference seen in both blood and tumor samples.

There were no patients who had received any treatment before thyroid surgery. This clone was seen more than once but under ten times. Its antigen remains unknown. The clonotype comes from a female donor with papillary thyroid cancer or a benign thyroid nodule (not recorded which). Some clones in this sample may be carry-over from other donors' samples. Source material: blood.

The CDR3 bases are TGTGCCACCAGTGATCTCCTACAGGGGGCGAACACCGGGGAGCTGTTTTTT. Its protein product is CATSDLLQGANTGELFF. V usage is TRBV24-1 and J usage is TRBJ2-2; 8 bases map to TRBD1. The V and J ends lost 3 bases and 0 bases, in that order; junction bases with no gene match: 5. The CDR3 consists of 17 residues. CDR1 and CDR2 (germline): KGHDR, SFDVKD.